This T cell receptor (beta chain) was sequenced for a study of control samples from healthy donors and cancer patients. CDR1 PRHDT and CDR2 FYEKMQ come from the germline V gene (reference sequence). The CDR3 sequence is 16 residues long. Losses at the gene ends were 4 bases for V and 8 bases for J; bases not matched to a gene: 14. Only in-frame clones appear in the TCRdb table, and some are missing; sequencing was by immunoSEQ multiplex PCR. In the table there are fewer than 100,000 clones, around 80% of which are singletons. Source material: blood. This chain uses TRBV13 with TRBJ1-5; 7 nucleotides align to TRBD1. The source of this sequence is a man aged 60 to 69 in good health. CDR3 coding DNA: TGTGCCAGCAGCTGCCAAGGGACAGACCTCCAGAAGCCCCAGCATTTT. It specifies CASSCQGTDLQKPQHF.